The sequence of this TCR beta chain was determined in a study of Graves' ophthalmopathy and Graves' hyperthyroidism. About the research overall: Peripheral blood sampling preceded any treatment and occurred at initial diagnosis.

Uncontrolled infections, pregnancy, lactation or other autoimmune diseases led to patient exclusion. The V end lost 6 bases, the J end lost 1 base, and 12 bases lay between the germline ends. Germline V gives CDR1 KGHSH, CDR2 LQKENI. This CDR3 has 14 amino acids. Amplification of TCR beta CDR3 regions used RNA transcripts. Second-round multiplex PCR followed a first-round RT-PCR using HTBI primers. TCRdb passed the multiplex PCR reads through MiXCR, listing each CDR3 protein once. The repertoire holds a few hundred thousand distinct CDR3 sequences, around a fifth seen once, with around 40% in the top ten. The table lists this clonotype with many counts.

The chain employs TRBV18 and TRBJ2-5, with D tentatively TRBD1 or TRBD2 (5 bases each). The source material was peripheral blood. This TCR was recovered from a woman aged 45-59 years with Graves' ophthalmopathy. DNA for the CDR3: TGTGCCAGCTCGTTTGGGACGAGCCAAGAGACCCAGTACTTC. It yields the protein CASSFGTSQETQYF.